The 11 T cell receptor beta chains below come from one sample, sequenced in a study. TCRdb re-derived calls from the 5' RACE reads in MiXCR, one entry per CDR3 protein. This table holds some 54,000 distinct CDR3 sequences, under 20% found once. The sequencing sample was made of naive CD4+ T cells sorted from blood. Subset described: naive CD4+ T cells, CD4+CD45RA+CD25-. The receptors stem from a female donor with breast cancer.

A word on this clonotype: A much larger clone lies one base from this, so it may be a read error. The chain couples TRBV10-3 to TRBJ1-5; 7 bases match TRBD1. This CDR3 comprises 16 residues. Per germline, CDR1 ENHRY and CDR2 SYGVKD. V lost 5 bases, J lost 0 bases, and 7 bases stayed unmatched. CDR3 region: CAISTRGSGSNQPQHF. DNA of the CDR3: TGTGCCATCAGTACCAGGGGGAGTGGTAGCAATCAGCCCCAGCATTTT.

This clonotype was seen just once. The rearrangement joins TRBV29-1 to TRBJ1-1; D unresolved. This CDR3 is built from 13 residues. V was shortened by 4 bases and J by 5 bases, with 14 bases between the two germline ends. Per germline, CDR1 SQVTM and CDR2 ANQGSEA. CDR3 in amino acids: CSVVHSSKTEAFF. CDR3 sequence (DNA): TGCAGCGTTGTGCACTCGAGTAAGACTGAAGCTTTCTTT.

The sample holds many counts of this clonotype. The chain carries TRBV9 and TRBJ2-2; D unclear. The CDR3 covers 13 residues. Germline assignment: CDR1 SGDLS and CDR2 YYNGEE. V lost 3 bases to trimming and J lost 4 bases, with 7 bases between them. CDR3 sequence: CASSAATTGELFF. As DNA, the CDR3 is TGTGCCAGCAGCGCAGCAACCACCGGGGAGCTGTTTTTT.

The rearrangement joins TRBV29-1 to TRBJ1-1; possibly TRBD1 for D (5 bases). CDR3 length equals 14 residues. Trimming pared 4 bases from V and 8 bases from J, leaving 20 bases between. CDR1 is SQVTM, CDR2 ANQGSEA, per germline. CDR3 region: CSVGITGSVGEAFF. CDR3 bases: TGCAGCGTTGGTATCACAGGCTCCGTGGGGGAAGCTTTCTTT.

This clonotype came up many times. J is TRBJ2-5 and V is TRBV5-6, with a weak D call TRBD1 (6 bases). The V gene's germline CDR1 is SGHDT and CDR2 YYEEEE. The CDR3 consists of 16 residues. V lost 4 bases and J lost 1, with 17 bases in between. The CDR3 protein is CASSRLRDIIQETQYF. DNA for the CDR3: TGTGCCAGCAGCCGCCTCCGGGACATTATCCAAGAGACCCAGTACTTC.

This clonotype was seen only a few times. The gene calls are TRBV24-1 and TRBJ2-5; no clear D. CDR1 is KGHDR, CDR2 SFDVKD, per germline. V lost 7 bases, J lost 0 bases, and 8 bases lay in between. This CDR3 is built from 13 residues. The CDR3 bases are TGTGCCACCAGCCGAAGTTACCAAGAGACCCAGTACTTC. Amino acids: CATSRSYQETQYF.

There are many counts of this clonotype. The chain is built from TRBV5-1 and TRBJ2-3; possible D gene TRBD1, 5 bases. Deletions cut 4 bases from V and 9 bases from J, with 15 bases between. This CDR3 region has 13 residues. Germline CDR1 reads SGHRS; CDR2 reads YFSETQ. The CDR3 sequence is CASSAQGINTQYF. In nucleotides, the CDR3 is TGCGCCAGCAGCGCCCAGGGTATTAACACGCAGTATTTT.

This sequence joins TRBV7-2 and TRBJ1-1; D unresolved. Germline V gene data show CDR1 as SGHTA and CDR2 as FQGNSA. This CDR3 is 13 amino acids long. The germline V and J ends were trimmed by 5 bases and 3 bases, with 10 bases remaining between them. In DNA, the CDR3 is TGTGCCAGCAGCCCAGGAGTTTACACTGAAGCTTTCTTT. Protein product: CASSPGVYTEAFF.

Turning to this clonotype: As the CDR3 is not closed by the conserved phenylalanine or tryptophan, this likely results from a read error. In DNA form, the CDR3 reads TGTGCCAGCAGCCAGCCCCCAGGGGGCACAGAAGCTTTCCTT. It codes for CASSQPPGGTEAFL. V gene TRBV13 combines with J gene TRBJ1-1; 8 positions agree with TRBD1. The CDR3 consists of 14 residues. V gave up 5 bases and J gave up 8 bases; unmatched junction bases: 10. Germline CDR1 is PRHDT and CDR2 is FYEKMQ (reference sequence).

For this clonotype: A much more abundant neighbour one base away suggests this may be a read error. For the CDR3, the DNA is TGTGTCACGAACGGGAGAGTGGTTAATGAGCAGTTCTTC. Amino acid sequence: CVTNGRVVNEQFF. The chain carries TRBV28 and TRBJ2-1, with D perhaps TRBD2 (6 bases). Germline-derived CDR1 and CDR2 are MDHEN and SYDVKM. The CDR3 covers 13 residues. The variable domain in full, completed from reference TRBV28 and TRBJ2-1, reads DVKVTQSSRYLVKRTGEKVFLECVQDMDHENMFWYRQDPGLGLRLIYFSYDVKMKEKGDIPEGYSVSREKKERFSLILESASTNQTSMYLCVTNGRVVNEQFFGPGTRLTVL.

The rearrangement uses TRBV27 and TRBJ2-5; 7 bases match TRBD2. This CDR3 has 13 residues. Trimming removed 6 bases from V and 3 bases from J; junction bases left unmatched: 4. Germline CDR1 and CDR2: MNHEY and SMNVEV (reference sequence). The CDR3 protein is CASSGRRKETQYF. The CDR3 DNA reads TGTGCCAGCAGCGGGAGGAGAAAAGAGACCCAGTACTTC.